The clone carrying this T cell receptor (beta chain) was counted at least ten times. Each TCR transcript was tagged with a 10-nucleotide random UMI during 5'RACE. MiXCR, run by TCRdb on the 5' RACE reads, gives a single entry per CDR3 protein. The sample has roughly 39,000 distinct CDR3 sequences; just under 7.5% are singletons. This entry comes from a study of neurological immune-mediated disorders. Germline lookup yields CDR1 SGHTA and CDR2 FQGNSA. The CDR3 is made up of 16 amino acids. V was pared by 0 bases and J by 5 bases, with 8 bases of the junction left unmatched. The chain is built from TRBV7-2 and TRBJ2-5; 8 nucleotides align to TRBD2. The sequence derives from a man between 50 and 59 years old in good health. Sequencing was done on a sample of CD4+ T cells from blood. This CDR3 reads CASSLAARTGGETQYF. CDR3 nucleotides: TGTGCCAGCAGCTTAGCGGCGAGGACGGGGGGGGAGACCCAGTACTTC.